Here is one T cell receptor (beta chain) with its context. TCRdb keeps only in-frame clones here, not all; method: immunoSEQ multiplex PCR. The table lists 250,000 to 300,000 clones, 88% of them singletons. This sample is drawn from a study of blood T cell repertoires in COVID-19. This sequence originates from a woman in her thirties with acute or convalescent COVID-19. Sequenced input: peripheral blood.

CDR3 DNA: TGTGCCAGCTCACCAACACAGGGGTCCTCCTACAATGAGCAGTTCTTC. As protein: CASSPTQGSSYNEQFF. The gene calls are TRBV18 and TRBJ2-1; 7 nucleotides agree with TRBD1. Trimming took 2 bases from V and 0 from J; bases not matched to a gene: 4. This CDR3 region has 16 residues. The germline V gene has CDR1 KGHSH and CDR2 LQKENI.